A selection of T cell receptor beta chains follows, all from one sample in a study of blood T cells in healthy people across ages. TCRdb used MiXCR to reprocess the 5' RACE reads, holding one entry per CDR3 protein. The table shows under 750,000 distinct CDR3 sequences, with around half occurring only once. Sequenced material: blood. The receptors were gathered from a man at least 80 years old in good health. Both conserved end residues are part of each CDR3. The order of the fields is V gene, clone size, D gene, J gene, CDR3 protein, CDR3 DNA. A D gene is named only where the DNA matches it firmly. Only some rows state a clone size, as once, few, many or a class for expanded clones.

TRBV6-5	few	-	TRBJ2-1	CASSDLSAENEQFF	TGTGCCAGCAGTGACCTCTCCGCGGAGAATGAGCAGTTCTTC
TRBV7-2	-	TRBD2	TRBJ2-3	CASSLVSGGRRTDTQYF	TGTGCCAGCAGCTTAGTCTCGGGCGGGAGACGCACAGATACGCAGTATTTT
TRBV28	-	-	TRBJ2-4	CASRPRGAKNIQYF	TGTGCCAGCAGACCTAGGGGGGCCAAAAACATTCAGTACTTC
TRBV6-6	many	-	TRBJ2-1	CASREEGSLIYNEQFF	TGTGCCAGCAGGGAGGAGGGGAGCCTTATTTACAATGAGCAGTTCTTC
TRBV10-3	-	TRBD2	TRBJ2-1	CAISEFSGTSHATEQFF	TGTGCCATCAGTGAGTTTTCCGGGACTAGTCACGCGACTGAGCAGTTCTTC
TRBV5-1	-	TRBD1	TRBJ1-4	CASSLGQGRPNEKLFF	TGCGCCAGCAGCTTGGGACAGGGGAGACCTAATGAAAAACTGTTTTTT
TRBV29-1	few	-	TRBJ2-1	CSVASRVTNEQFF	TGCAGCGTTGCGTCAAGGGTAACCAATGAGCAGTTCTTC
TRBV7-2	-	TRBD2	TRBJ2-3	CASSSSGYTDTQYF	TGTGCCAGCAGCTCTAGCGGCTACACAGATACGCAGTATTTT
TRBV10-3	-	TRBD1	TRBJ1-1	CAISGEQGPRNTEAFF	TGTGCCATCAGTGGAGAACAGGGGCCGCGGAACACTGAAGCTTTCTTT
TRBV7-2	-	-	TRBJ2-4	CASSSENRGRGDIQYF	TGTGCCAGCAGCTCGGAGAACAGGGGGCGGGGGGACATTCAGTACTTC
TRBV2	-	TRBD2	TRBJ2-1	CASSKTSMGYNEQFF	TGTGCCAGCAGTAAGACTAGCATGGGCTACAATGAGCAGTTCTTC
TRBV6-2/TRBV6-3	-	TRBD1	TRBJ1-5	CASSWGTVGSQPQHF	TGTGCCAGCAGTTGGGGGACAGTAGGAAGCCAGCCCCAGCATTTT
TRBV25-1	few	-	TRBJ2-5	CASSRDLNRETQYF	TGTGCCAGCAGCAGGGACCTGAACAGAGAGACCCAGTACTTC
TRBV5-6	-	-	TRBJ2-5	CASSLEGTLQETQYF	TGTGCCAGCAGCTTGGAAGGGACCTTACAAGAGACCCAGTACTTC
TRBV5-1	few	-	TRBJ2-7	CASSLTMGAYEQYF	TGCGCCAGCAGCCTAACTATGGGAGCCTACGAGCAGTACTTC
TRBV9	-	-	TRBJ1-4	CASSVGGVDEKLFF	TGTGCCAGCAGCGTAGGGGGAGTCGATGAAAAACTGTTTTTT
TRBV7-8	-	-	TRBJ1-2	CASSLAQDGPPGYTF	TGTGCCAGCAGCTTAGCGCAGGACGGACCACCTGGCTACACCTTC
TRBV28	-	-	TRBJ1-2	CASSGTAENYGYTF	TGTGCCAGCAGCGGGACGGCAGAGAACTATGGCTACACCTTC
TRBV21-1	-	-	TRBJ2-3	CACSPRGSGRALDTQYF	TGTGCCTGCAGCCCGAGGGGTAGCGGGAGGGCATTAGATACGCAGTATTTT
TRBV10-3	-	TRBD1	TRBJ2-7	CAISPGQDYYEQYF	TGTGCCATCAGTCCGGGACAGGATTACTACGAGCAGTACTTC
TRBV29-1	-	TRBD2	TRBJ2-3	CSVLETSGRLVGTDTQYF	TGCAGCGTTCTGGAGACTAGCGGGAGATTGGTGGGCACAGATACGCAGTATTTT
TRBV4-1	-	TRBD1	TRBJ2-4	CASSPDRPKNIQYF	TGCGCCAGCAGCCCGGACAGGCCGAAAAACATTCAGTACTTC
TRBV10-3	-	-	TRBJ1-2	CAISESTTAYGYTF	TGTGCCATCAGTGAGTCGACGACAGCCTATGGCTACACCTTC
TRBV4-1	once	TRBD1	TRBJ1-6	CASSQGSGTGLSPLHF	TGCGCCAGCAGCCAAGGATCCGGGACAGGTCTGTCACCCCTCCACTTT
TRBV28	-	-	TRBJ2-5	CASTGEAGGIWETQYF	TGTGCCAGCACAGGGGAGGCAGGGGGTATCTGGGAGACCCAGTACTTC
TRBV7-2	few	TRBD2	TRBJ2-1	CASSPGRAYNEQFF	TGTGCCAGCAGCCCTGGGAGGGCCTACAATGAGCAGTTCTTC
TRBV3-1	-	-	TRBJ2-3	CASSLTGTTGDTQYF	TGTGCCAGCAGCCTGACCGGGACGACCGGGGATACGCAGTATTTT
TRBV29-1	-	TRBD1	TRBJ2-3	CSVERKDRNTDTQYF	TGCAGCGTTGAACGTAAGGACAGGAATACAGATACGCAGTATTTT
TRBV27	few	-	TRBJ2-7	CASSIGGPQTYEQYF	TGTGCCAGCAGTATCGGTGGACCTCAAACCTACGAGCAGTACTTC
TRBV7-2	few	-	TRBJ2-1	CASSLSFGSYNEQFF	TGTGCCAGCAGCTTATCCTTTGGGTCCTACAATGAGCAGTTCTTC
TRBV29-1	many	-	TRBJ2-3	CSVHRRTDTQYF	TGCAGCGTTCATAGGCGCACAGATACGCAGTATTTT
TRBV29-1	-	TRBD1	TRBJ2-3	CSVGQGGDTQYF	TGCAGCGTTGGACAGGGGGGAGATACGCAGTATTTT
TRBV6-1	-	TRBD2	TRBJ2-7	CASSWGSGGGYEQYF	TGTGCCAGCAGTTGGGGGTCGGGGGGGGGCTACGAGCAGTACTTC
TRBV2	-	-	TRBJ2-1	CASRVSRNNEQFF	TGTGCCAGCCGGGTGTCGCGAAACAATGAGCAGTTCTTC
TRBV29-1	few	TRBD1	TRBJ2-1	CSVEGWGTGAYNEQFF	TGCAGCGTTGAAGGCTGGGGGACAGGGGCCTACAATGAGCAGTTCTTC
TRBV12-3/TRBV12-4	-	-	TRBJ1-2	CASSFTSCGYTF	TGTGCCAGCAGTTTCACATCTTGCGGCTACACCTTC
TRBV7-9	-	-	TRBJ2-1	CASSPKGTIYNEQFF	TGTGCCAGCAGCCCGAAGGGGACAATATACAATGAGCAGTTCTTC
TRBV28	-	-	TRBJ2-7	CASNWEGRTYEQYF	TGTGCCAGCAATTGGGAAGGGAGGACCTACGAGCAGTACTTC
TRBV20-1	-	TRBD1	TRBJ1-2	CSAWTGKNGYTF	TGCAGTGCTTGGACAGGAAAGAATGGCTACACCTTC
TRBV6-2/TRBV6-3	-	-	TRBJ1-5	CASSSPLVGGNQPQHF	TGTGCCAGCAGCTCCCCCCTAGTGGGTGGCAATCAGCCCCAGCATTTT
TRBV14	-	-	TRBJ2-1	CASSQGRRRQFF	TGTGCCAGCAGCCAGGGCAGACGCAGGCAGTTCTTC
TRBV6-2/TRBV6-3	few	TRBD2	TRBJ2-1	CASSSGQGLAGDEQFF	TGTGCCAGCAGCTCCGGACAGGGACTAGCGGGGGATGAGCAGTTCTTC
TRBV7-2	few	TRBD1	TRBJ1-2	CASSLGQGVDGYTF	TGTGCCAGCAGCTTGGGGCAGGGGGTTGATGGCTACACCTTC
TRBV12-3/TRBV12-4	-	-	TRBJ1-6	CASSPAPWGSPLHF	TGTGCCAGCAGTCCCGCCCCGTGGGGTTCACCCCTCCACTTT
TRBV4-2	many	TRBD2	TRBJ2-4	CASSQDGTSGRVGNIQYF	TGTGCCAGCAGCCAAGATGGGACTAGCGGGAGGGTAGGAAACATTCAGTACTTC
TRBV6-5	-	-	TRBJ1-6	CASSYTGANNLPLHF	TGTGCCAGCAGTTACACGGGGGCAAATAATTTACCCCTCCACTTT
TRBV7-9	-	-	TRBJ1-2	CASRKTGTQHYGYTF	TGTGCCAGCAGAAAAACCGGGACGCAGCATTATGGCTACACCTTC
TRBV12-3/TRBV12-4	once	-	TRBJ1-5	CASSFTSVDQPQHF	TGTGCCAGCAGTTTTACGTCGGTCGACCAGCCCCAGCATTTT
TRBV7-2	-	TRBD2	TRBJ2-2	CASSKGQPRGGAGELFF	TGTGCCAGCAGCAAAGGACAGCCCCGGGGGGGGGCCGGGGAGCTGTTTTTT
TRBV20-1	-	TRBD2	TRBJ2-7	CSAPGTSGSLSSYEQYF	TGCAGTGCCCCCGGGACTAGCGGCTCTCTAAGCTCCTACGAGCAGTACTTC
TRBV7-9	few	TRBD1	TRBJ1-5	CASSLGQTRQPQHF	TGTGCCAGCAGCTTGGGACAGACGAGACAGCCCCAGCATTTT
TRBV2	-	-	TRBJ1-4	CASRIFAGRTGEKLFF	TGTGCCAGCAGGATATTCGCGGGACGCACGGGTGAAAAACTGTTTTTT
TRBV2	few	-	TRBJ2-1	CASKSRPSYNEQFF	TGTGCCAGCAAATCGCGCCCTTCCTACAATGAGCAGTTCTTC
TRBV5-5	-	-	TRBJ2-3	CASRFAGTDTQYF	TGTGCCAGCAGATTTGCGGGCACAGATACGCAGTATTTT
TRBV10-1	-	-	TRBJ1-4	CASSEGRSPATNEKLFF	TGCGCCAGCAGTGAGGGACGTTCGCCGGCAACTAATGAAAAACTGTTTTTT
TRBV6-2/TRBV6-3	once	-	TRBJ2-1	CASSYGGVANEQFF	TGTGCCAGCAGTTACGGGGGAGTAGCCAATGAGCAGTTCTTC
TRBV10-3	few	TRBD2	TRBJ2-1	CAISEPLAGAGEQFF	TGTGCCATCAGTGAGCCACTAGCGGGAGCGGGTGAGCAGTTCTTC